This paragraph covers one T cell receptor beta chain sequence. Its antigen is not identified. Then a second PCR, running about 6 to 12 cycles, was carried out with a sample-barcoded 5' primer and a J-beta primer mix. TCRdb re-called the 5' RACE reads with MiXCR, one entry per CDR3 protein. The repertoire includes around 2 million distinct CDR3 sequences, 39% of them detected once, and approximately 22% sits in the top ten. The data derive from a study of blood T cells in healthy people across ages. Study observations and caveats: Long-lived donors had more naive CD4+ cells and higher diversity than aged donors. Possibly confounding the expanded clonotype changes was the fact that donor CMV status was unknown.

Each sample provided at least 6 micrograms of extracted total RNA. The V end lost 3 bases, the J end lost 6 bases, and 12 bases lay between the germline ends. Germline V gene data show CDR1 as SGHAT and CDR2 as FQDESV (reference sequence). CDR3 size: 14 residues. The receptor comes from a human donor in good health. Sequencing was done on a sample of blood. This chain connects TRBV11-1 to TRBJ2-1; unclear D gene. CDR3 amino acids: CASSFGRPLNEQFF. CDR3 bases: TGTGCCAGCAGCTTTGGTAGGCCCCTCAATGAGCAGTTCTTC. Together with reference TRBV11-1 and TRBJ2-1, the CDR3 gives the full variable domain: EAEVAQSPRYKITEKSQAVAFWCDPISGHATLYWYRQILGQGPELLVQFQDESVVDDSQLPKDRFSAERLKGVDSTLKIQPAELGDSAMYLCASSFGRPLNEQFFGPGTRLTVL.